This T cell receptor (beta chain) was identified in a study of T cell changes during pregnancy in multiple sclerosis. This clone rates as medium-sized. Data came from immunoSEQ multiplex PCR; TCRdb stores just in-frame clones and leaves some out. The repertoire holds 83,000 or so clones, with 94% as singletons. Trimming removed 6 bases from V and 4 bases from J; junction bases left unmatched: 7. This CDR3 is 14 amino acids long. CDR1 is MNHEY, CDR2 SVGAGI, per germline. The specimen was peripheral blood, collected after pregnancy. The chain couples TRBV6-5 to TRBJ1-1; 8 nucleotides align to TRBD1. This TCR was sampled from a female donor in good health, enrolled as a control in a pregnancy study. CDR3 amino acids: CASSLGTGGTEAFF. The CDR3 DNA follows: TGTGCCAGCAGCCTCGGGACAGGAGGCACTGAAGCTTTCTTT.